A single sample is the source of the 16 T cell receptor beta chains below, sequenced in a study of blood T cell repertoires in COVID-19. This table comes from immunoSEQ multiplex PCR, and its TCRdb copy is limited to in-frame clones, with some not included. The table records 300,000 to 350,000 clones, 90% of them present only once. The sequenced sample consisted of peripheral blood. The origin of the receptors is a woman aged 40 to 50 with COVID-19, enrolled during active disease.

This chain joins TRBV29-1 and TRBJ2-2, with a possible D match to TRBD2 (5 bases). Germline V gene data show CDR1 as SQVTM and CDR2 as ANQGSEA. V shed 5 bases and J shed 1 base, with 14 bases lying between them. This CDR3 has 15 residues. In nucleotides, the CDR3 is TGCAGCGTTACAAAGCCCCGGGGGAACACCGGGGAGCTGTTTTTT. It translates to CSVTKPRGNTGELFF.

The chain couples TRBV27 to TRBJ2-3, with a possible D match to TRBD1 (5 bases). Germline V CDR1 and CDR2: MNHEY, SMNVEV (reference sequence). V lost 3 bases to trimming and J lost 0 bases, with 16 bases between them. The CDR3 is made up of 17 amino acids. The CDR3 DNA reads TGTGCCAGCAGTTTCCTTCAGGGCAGATTTAGCACAGATACGCAGTATTTT. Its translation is CASSFLQGRFSTDTQYF.

CDR3 sequence (DNA): TGTGCCAGCACGGAGGCGGGGATTAGCAATCAGCCCCAGCATTTT. Protein sequence: CASTEAGISNQPQHF. The chain has TRBV28 and TRBJ1-5; D is undetermined. Trimming cost V 7 bases and J 0 bases, with 13 bases left between them. Looked up from germline, CDR1 is MDHEN and CDR2 is SYDVKM. The CDR3 spans 15 residues.

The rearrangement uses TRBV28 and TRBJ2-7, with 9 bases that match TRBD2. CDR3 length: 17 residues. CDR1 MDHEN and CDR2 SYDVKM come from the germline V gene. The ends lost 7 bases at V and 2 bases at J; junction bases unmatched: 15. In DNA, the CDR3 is TGTGCCAGCACCCCTCATCGAGGAGTAGCGGGAGCCTACGAGCAGTACTTC. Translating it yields CASTPHRGVAGAYEQYF.

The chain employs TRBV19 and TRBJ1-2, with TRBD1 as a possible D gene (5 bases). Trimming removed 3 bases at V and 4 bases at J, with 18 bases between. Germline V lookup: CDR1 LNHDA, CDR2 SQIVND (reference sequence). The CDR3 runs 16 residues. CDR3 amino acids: CASSIGGAGRTYGYTF. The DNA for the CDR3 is TGTGCCAGTAGTATCGGGGGTGCAGGCAGGACCTATGGCTACACCTTC. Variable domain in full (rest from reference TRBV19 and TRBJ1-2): DGGITQSPKYLFRKEGQNVTLSCEQNLNHDAMYWYRQDPGQGLRLIYYSQIVNDFQKGDIAEGYSVSREKKESFPLTVTSAQKNPTAFYLCASSIGGAGRTYGYTFGSGTRLTVV.

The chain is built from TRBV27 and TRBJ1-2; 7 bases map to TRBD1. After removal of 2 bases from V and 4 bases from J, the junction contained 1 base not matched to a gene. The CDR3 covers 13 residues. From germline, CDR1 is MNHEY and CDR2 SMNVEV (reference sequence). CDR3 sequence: CASSLPGGYGYTF. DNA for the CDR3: TGTGCCAGCAGTTTACCAGGGGGCTATGGCTACACCTTC.

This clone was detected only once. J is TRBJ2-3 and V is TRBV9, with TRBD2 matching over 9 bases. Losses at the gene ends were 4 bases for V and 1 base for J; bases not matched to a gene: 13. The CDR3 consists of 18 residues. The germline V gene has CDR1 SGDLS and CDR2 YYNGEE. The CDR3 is CASSPGAASGTGTDTQYF. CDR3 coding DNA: TGTGCCAGCAGCCCAGGTGCGGCTAGCGGGACCGGCACAGATACGCAGTATTTT.

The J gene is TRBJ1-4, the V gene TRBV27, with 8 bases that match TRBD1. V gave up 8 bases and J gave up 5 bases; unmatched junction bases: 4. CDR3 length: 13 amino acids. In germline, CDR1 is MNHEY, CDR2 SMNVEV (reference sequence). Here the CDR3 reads CASGRQGNEKLFF. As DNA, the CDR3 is TGTGCCAGCGGAAGACAGGGGAATGAAAAACTGTTTTTT. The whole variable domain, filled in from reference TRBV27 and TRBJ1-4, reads EAQVTQNPRYLITVTGKKLTVTCSQNMNHEYMSWYRQDPGLGLRQIYYSMNVEVTDKGDVPEGYKVSRKEKRNFPLILESPSPNQTSLYFCASGRQGNEKLFFGSGTQLSVL.

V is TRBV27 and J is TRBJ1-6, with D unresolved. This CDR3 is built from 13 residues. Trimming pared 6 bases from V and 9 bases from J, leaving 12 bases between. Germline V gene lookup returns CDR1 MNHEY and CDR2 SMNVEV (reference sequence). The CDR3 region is CASSPIHRSPLHF. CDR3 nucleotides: TGTGCCAGCAGCCCTATCCACCGTTCACCCCTCCACTTT.

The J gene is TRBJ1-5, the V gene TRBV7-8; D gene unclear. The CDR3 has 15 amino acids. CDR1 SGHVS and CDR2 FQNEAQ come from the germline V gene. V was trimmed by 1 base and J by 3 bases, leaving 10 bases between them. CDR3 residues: CASSLDSGFNQPQHF. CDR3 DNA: TGTGCCAGCAGCTTAGATTCGGGGTTCAATCAGCCCCAGCATTTT.

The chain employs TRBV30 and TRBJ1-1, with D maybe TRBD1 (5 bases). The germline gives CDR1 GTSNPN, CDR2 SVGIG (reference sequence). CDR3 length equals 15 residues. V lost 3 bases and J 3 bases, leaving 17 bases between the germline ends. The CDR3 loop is CAWRRGGLGDTEAFF. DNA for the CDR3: TGTGCCTGGAGGAGGGGAGGGTTGGGGGACACTGAAGCTTTCTTT.

The CDR3 loop is CASSKESGGTTEAFF. The DNA of the CDR3 is TGTGCCAGCAGCAAAGAATCAGGGGGGACCACTGAAGCTTTCTTT. The chain has TRBV21-1 and TRBJ1-1; no check of the table's D call, TRBD1, against the DNA was made. TRBV21-1 is an annotated pseudogene. This CDR3 is 15 amino acids long.

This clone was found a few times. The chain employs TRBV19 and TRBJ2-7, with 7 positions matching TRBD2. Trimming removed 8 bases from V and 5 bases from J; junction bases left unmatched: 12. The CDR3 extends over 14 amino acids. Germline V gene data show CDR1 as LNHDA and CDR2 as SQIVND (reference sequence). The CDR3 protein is CASGFGGVTDEQYF. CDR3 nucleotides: TGTGCCAGTGGTTTTGGGGGGGTGACTGACGAGCAGTACTTC.

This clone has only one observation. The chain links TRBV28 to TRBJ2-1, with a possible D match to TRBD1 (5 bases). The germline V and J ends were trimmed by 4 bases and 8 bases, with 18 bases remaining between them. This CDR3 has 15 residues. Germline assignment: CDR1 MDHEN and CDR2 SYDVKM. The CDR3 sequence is CASSSSSQGSYEQFF. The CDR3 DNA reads TGTGCCAGCAGTTCGTCCTCCCAGGGATCGTATGAGCAGTTCTTC. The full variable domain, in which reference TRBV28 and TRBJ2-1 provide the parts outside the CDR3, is DVKVTQSSRYLVKRTGEKVFLECVQDMDHENMFWYRQDPGLGLRLIYFSYDVKMKEKGDIPEGYSVSREKKERFSLILESASTNQTSMYLCASSSSSQGSYEQFFGPGTRLTVL.

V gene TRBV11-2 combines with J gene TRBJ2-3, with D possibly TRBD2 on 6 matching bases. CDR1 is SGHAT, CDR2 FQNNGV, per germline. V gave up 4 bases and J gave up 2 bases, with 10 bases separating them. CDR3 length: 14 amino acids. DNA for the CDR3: TGTGCCAGCAGCTCCGGGAGCTACACAGATACGCAGTATTTT. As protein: CASSSGSYTDTQYF.

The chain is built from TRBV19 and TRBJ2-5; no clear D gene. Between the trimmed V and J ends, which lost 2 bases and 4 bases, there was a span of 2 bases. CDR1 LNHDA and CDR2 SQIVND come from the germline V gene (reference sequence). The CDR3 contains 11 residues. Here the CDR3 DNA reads TGTGCCAGTAGTATACGAGAGACCCAGTACTTC. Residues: CASSIRETQYF.